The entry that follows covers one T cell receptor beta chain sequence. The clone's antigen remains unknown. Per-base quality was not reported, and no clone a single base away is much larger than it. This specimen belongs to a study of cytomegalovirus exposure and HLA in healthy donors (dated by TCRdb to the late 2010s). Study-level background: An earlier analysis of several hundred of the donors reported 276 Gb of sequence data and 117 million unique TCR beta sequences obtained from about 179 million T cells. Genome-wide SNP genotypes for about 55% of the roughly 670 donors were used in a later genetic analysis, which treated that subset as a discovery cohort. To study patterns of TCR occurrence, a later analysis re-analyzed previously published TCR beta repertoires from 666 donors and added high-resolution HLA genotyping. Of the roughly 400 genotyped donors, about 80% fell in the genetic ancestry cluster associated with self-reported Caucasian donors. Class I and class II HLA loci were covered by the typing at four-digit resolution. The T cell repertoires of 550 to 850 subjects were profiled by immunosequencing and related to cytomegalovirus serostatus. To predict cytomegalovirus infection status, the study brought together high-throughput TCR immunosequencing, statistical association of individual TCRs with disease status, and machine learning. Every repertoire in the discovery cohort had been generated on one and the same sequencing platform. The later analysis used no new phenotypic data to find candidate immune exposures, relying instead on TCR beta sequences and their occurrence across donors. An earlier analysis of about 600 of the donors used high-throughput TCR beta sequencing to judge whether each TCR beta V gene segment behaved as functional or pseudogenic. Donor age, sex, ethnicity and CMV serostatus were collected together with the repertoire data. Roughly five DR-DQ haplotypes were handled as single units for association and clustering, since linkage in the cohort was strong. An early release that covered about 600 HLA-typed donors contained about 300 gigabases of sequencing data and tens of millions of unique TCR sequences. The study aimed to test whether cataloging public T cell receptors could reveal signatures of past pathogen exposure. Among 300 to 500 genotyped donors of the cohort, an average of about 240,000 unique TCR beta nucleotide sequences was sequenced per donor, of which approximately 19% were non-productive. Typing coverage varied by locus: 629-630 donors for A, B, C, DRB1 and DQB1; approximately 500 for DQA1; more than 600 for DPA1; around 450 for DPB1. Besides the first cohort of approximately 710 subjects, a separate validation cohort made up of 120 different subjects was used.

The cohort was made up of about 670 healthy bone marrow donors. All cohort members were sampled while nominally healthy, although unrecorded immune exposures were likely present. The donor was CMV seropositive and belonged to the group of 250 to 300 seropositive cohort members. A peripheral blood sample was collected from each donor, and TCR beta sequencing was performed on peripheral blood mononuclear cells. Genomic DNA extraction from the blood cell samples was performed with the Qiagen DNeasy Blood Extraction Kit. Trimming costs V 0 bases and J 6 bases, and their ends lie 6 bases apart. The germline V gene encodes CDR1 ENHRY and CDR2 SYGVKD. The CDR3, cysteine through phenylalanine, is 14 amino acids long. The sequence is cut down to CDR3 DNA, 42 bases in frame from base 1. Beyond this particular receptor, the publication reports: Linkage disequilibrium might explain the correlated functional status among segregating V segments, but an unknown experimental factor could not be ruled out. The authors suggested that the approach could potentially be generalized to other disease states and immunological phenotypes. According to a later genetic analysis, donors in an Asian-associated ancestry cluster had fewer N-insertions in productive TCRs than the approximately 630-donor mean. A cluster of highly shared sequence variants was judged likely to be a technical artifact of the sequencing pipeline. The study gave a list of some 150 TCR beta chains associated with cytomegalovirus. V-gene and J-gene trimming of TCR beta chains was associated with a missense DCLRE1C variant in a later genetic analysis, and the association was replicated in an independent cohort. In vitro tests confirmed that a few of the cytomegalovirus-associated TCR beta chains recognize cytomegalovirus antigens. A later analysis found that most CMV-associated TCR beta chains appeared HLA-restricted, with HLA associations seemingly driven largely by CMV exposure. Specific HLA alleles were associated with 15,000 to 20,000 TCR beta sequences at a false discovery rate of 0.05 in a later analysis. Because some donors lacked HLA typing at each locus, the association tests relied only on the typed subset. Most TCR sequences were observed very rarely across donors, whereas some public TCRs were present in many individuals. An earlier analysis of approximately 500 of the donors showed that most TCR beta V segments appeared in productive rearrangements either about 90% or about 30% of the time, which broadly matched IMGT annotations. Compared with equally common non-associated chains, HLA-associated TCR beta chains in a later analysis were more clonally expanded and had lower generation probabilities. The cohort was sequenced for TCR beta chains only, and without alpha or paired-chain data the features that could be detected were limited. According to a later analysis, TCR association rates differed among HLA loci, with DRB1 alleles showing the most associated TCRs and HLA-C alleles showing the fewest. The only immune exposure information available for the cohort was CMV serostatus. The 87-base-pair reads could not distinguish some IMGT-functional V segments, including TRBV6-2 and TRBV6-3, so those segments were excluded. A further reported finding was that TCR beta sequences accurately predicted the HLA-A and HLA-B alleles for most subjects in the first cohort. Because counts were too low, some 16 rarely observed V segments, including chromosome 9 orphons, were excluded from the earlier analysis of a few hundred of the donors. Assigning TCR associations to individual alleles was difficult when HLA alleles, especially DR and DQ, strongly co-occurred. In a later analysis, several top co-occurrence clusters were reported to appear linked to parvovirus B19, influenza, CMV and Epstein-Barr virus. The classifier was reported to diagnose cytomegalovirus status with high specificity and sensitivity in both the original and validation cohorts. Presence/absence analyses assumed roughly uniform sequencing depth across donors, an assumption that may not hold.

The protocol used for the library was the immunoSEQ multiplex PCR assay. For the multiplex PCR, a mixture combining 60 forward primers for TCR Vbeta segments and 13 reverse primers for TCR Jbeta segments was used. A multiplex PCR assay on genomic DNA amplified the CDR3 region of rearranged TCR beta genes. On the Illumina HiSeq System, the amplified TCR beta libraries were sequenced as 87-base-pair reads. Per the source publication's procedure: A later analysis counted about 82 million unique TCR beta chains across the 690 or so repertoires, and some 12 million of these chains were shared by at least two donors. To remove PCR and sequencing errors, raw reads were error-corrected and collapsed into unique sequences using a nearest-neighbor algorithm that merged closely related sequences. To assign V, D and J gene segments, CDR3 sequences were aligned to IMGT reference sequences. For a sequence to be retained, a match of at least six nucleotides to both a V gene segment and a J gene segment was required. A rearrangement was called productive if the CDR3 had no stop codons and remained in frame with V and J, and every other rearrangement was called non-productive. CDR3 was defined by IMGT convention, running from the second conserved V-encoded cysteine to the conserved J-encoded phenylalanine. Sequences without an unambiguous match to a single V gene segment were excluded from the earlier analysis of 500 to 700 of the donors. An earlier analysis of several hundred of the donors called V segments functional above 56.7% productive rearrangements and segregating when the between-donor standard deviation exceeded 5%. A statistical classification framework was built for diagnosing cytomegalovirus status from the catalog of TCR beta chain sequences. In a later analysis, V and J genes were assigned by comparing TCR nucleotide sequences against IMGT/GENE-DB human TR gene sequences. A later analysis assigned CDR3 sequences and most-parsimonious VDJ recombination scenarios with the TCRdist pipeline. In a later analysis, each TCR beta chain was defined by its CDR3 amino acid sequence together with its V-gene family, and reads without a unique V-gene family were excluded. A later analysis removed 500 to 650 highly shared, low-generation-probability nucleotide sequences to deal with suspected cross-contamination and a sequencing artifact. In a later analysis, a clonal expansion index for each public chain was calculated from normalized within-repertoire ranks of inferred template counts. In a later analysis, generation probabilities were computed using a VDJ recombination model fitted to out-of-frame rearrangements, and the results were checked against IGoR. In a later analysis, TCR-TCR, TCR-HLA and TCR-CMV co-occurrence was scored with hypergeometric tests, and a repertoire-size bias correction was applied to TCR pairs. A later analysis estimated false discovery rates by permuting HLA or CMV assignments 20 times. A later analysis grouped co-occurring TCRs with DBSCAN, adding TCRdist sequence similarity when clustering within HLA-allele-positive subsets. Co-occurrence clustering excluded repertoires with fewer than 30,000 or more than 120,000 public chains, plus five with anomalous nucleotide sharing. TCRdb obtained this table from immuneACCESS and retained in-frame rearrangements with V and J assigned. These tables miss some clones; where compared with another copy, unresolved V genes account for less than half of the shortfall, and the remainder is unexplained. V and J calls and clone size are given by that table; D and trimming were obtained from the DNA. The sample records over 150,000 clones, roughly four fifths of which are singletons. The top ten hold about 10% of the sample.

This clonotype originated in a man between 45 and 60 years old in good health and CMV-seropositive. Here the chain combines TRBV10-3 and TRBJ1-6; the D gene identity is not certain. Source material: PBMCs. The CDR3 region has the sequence CAISESPVNSPLHF. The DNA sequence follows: TGTGCCATCAGTGAGTCCCCGGTTAATTCACCCCTCCACTTT.